The present T cell receptor beta chain was sequenced within a study of blood T cell repertoires in COVID-19. CDR3 length: 18 amino acids. With V trimmed by 10 bases and J by 3 bases, 19 bases remained unmatched. Germline-derived CDR1 and CDR2 are SSHAT and FNYEAQ (reference sequence). Data came from immunoSEQ multiplex PCR; TCRdb stores just in-frame clones and leaves some out. The sample contains 150,000 to 200,000 clones, 84% of which appear only once. The chain recombines TRBV7-7 with TRBJ1-5; 9 bases match TRBD1. Input material: PBMCs or T cells enriched from blood (not recorded which). This sequence originates from a middle-aged man who had recovered from COVID-19. The CDR3 region is CAKQLPPVGQGLNQPQHF. The CDR3, as DNA: TGTGCCAAGCAGCTCCCCCCTGTGGGACAGGGCCTCAATCAGCCCCAGCATTTT.